This TCR beta chain was found in a study of Ad26.COV2.S vaccination and SARS-CoV-2 variants. Per germline, CDR1 SGHTA and CDR2 FQGNSA. Trimming cost V 1 base and J 3 bases, with 16 bases left between them. The CDR3 spans 17 residues. Treatment here: some 20 received Ad26.COV2.S at low or high dose, single or two shots; a few received placebo; per-sample allocation not given. Each sample was drawn 63 days after the first injection (of vaccine or placebo). Produced via immunoSEQ multiplex PCR; TCRdb's table is partial and in-frame only. The sample lists around 300,000 clones, around 90% occurring once. The sequence derives from a person between 18 and 65 years old who received the Ad26.COV2.S COVID-19 vaccine or a placebo. The chain links TRBV7-2 to TRBJ1-3; D unclear. The source material was peripheral blood, sampled in a trial of Ad26.COV2.S vaccine versus placebo. For the CDR3, the DNA is TGTGCCAGCAGCTTAGAATCGGTCCGGGCGGGTGGAAACACCATATATTTT. This translates into CASSLESVRAGGNTIYF. The full variable domain, completed using reference TRBV7-2 and TRBJ1-3, is GAGVSQSPSNKVTEKGKDVELRCDPISGHTALYWYRQSLGQGLEFLIYFQGNSAPDKSGLPSDRFSAERTGGSVSTLTIQRTQQEDSAVYLCASSLESVRAGGNTIYFGEGSWLTVV.